Listed here are 9 T cell receptor beta chains from one sample, sequenced in a study of T-cell memory formation after mild COVID-19. TCRdb analysed the 5' RACE reads with MiXCR anew, one entry per CDR3 protein. In the table there are roughly 580,000 distinct CDR3 sequences, more than 15% of which are singletons. Material for sequencing was PBMCs or a T cell subset sorted from them (not recorded which). Receptors were obtained from an adult woman who had mild COVID-19 (a few samples of this study predate the infection). Cell type and time point are not known.

The chain couples TRBV12-3 or TRBV12-4 to TRBJ2-1, with 8 positions matching TRBD2. J lost 4 bases, V lost 4 bases, and 6 bases had no gene match. This CDR3 spans 15 amino acids. The CDR3 DNA follows: TGTGCCAGCAGTTGGGCGACTAGCGTTTACAATGAGCAGTTCTTC. Residues: CASSWATSVYNEQFF.

Here the CDR3 reads CATSDSYRDSRASVLTF. DNA of the CDR3: TGTGCCACCAGTGATTCGTACCGGGACTCCAGGGCATCCGTCCTGACTTTC. V and J are TRBV24-1 and TRBJ2-6; weak D call: TRBD2 (6 bases). V lost 2 bases and J 12 bases, leaving 22 bases between the germline ends. The CDR3 extends over 17 amino acids. The germline V gene has CDR1 KGHDR and CDR2 SFDVKD.

This clonotype showed up just a few times. The chain couples TRBV2 to TRBJ2-3; 7 bases fit TRBD1. The CDR3 has 15 residues. Germline V gene lookup returns CDR1 SNHLY and CDR2 FYNNEI. Trimming at V came to 5 bases and at J to 2 bases, leaving 7 bases not matched to a gene. Here the CDR3 reads CASSIRDSYTDTQYF. CDR3 bases: TGTGCCAGCAGTATAAGGGACAGTTACACAGATACGCAGTATTTT.

This chain joins TRBV20-1 and TRBJ1-1; a weak D match, TRBD1 (6 bases). The CDR3 sequence is 15 residues long. CDR1 is DFQATT, CDR2 SNEGSKA, per germline (reference sequence). Deletions cut 4 bases from V and 1 base from J, with 16 bases between. The CDR3 coding sequence is TGCAGTGCTACTGAAGGGGGGGCCGAGAACACTGAAGCTTTCTTT. Translated, it gives CSATEGGAENTEAFF.

The table lists this clonotype with a few counts. V is TRBV7-9 and J is TRBJ2-5; 8 bases fit TRBD1. The V segment lost 1 base and the J segment 6 bases; nucleotides outside the gene matches: 7. The germline CDR1 and CDR2 sequences are SEHNR and FQNEAQ (reference sequence). This CDR3 is 15 amino acids long. As DNA, the CDR3 is TGTGCCAGCAGCTTAGAGGGGGGACAGGAGAAGACCCAGTACTTC. This codes for CASSLEGGQEKTQYF.

This clonotype was picked up a small number of times. The rearrangement uses TRBV2 and TRBJ2-7; D is ambiguous. CDR1 is SNHLY, CDR2 FYNNEI, per germline. This CDR3 has 10 amino acids. The V and J ends lost 7 bases and 9 bases respectively, with 10 bases between them. CDR3 protein: CASKDAAQYF. In DNA, the CDR3 is TGTGCCAGCAAGGACGCCGCGCAGTACTTC.

This clonotype was counted between two and nine times. V is TRBV5-4 and J is TRBJ2-1; 8 bases map to TRBD1. CDR3 size: 16 residues. V was pared by 3 bases and J by 3 bases, with 8 bases of the junction left unmatched. The germline V gene encodes CDR1 SGHNT and CDR2 YYREEE (reference sequence). The CDR3 bases are TGTGCCAGCAGCTCAACTTCGGGACAGGTCTACAATGAGCAGTTCTTC. Translation: CASSSTSGQVYNEQFF.

This clonotype has just a few counts. This chain connects TRBV4-1 to TRBJ2-6; D may be TRBD1 (5 bases). The germline gives CDR1 MGHRA, CDR2 YSYEKL. With 5 bases removed from V and 9 bases from J, the gap between germline ends came to 11 bases. The CDR3 sequence is 13 residues long. CDR3 sequence: CASSSYRNNVLTF. The CDR3 region has the DNA TGCGCCAGCAGCTCGTACAGGAACAACGTCCTGACTTTC.

This chain joins TRBV11-2 and TRBJ2-3, with D unresolved. CDR3 size: 14 residues. Looked up from germline, CDR1 is SGHAT and CDR2 is FQNNGV. V lost 2 bases and J lost 2, with 8 bases in between. The CDR3 DNA reads as TGTGCCAGCAGCTTAAACGGATACACAGATACGCAGTATTTT. Protein product: CASSLNGYTDTQYF.